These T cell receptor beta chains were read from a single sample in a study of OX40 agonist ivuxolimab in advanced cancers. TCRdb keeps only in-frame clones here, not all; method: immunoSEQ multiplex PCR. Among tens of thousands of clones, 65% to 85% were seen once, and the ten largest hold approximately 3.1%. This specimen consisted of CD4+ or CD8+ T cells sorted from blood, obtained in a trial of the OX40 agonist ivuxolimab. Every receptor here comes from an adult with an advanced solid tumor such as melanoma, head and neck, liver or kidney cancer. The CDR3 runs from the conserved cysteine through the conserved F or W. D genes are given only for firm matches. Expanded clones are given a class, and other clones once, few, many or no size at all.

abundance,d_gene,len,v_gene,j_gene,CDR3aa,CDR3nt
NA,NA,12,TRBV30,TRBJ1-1,CAWIFLDTEAFF,TGTGCCTGGATCTTTTTGGACACTGAAGCTTTCTTT
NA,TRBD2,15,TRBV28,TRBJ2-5,CASSSTSGDQETQYF,TGTGCCAGCAGTTCAACTAGCGGGGACCAAGAGACCCAGTACTTC
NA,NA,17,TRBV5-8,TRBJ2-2,CASSKKGPQFITGELFF,TGTGCCAGCAGCAAAAAAGGTCCACAGTTTATAACCGGGGAGCTGTTTTTT
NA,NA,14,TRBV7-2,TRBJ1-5,CASSLVEGYQPQHF,TGTGCCAGCAGCTTAGTTGAGGGATATCAGCCCCAGCATTTT
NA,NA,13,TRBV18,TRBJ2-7,CASSPGLNYEQYF,TGTGCCAGCTCACCGGGACTCAACTACGAGCAGTACTTC
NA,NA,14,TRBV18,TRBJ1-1,CASSREDLNTEAFF,TGTGCCAGCTCACGCGAGGACCTGAACACTGAAGCTTTCTTT
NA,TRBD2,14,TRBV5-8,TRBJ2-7,CASSFSGSRNEQYF,TGTGCCAGCAGCTTTAGCGGGAGTAGAAACGAGCAGTACTTC
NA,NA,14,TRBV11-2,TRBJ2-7,CASSLVRGSHEQYF,TGTGCCAGCAGTCTTGTAAGGGGGAGCCACGAGCAGTACTTC
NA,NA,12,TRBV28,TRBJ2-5,CAAGRGQETQYF,TGTGCTGCAGGTCGGGGACAAGAGACCCAGTACTTC
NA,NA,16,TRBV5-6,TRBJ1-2,CASSLGLKGANYGYTF,TGTGCCAGCAGCTTGGGGTTGAAGGGGGCTAACTATGGCTACACCTTC
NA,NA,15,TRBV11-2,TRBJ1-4,CASSLGGGGGEKLFF,TGTGCCAGCAGCCTAGGCGGCGGGGGGGGTGAAAAACTGTTTTTT
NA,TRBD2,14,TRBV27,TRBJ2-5,CASSLGPGGETQYF,TGTGCCAGCAGTTTAGGCCCGGGAGGCGAGACCCAGTACTTC
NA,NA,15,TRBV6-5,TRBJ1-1,CASSYSQGTLSQAFF,TGTGCCAGCAGTTACTCACAAGGGACCCTATCCCAGGCTTTCTTT
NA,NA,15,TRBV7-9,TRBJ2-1,CASSPRTESYNEQFF,TGTGCCAGCAGCCCGCGGACAGAATCCTACAATGAGCAGTTCTTC
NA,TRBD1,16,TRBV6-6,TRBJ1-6,CASSGDSASLGSPLHF,TGTGCCAGCAGCGGGGACAGCGCATCTTTAGGGTCACCCCTCCACTTT
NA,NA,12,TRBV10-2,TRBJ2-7,CASSASEYEQYF,TGCGCCAGCAGTGCGAGTGAGTACGAGCAGTACTTC
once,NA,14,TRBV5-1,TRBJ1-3,CASRAYPSGNTIYF,TGCGCCAGCAGGGCTTACCCCTCTGGAAACACCATATATTTT
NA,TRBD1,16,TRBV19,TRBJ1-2,CASSPPGVGGSYGYTF,TGTGCCAGTAGTCCCCCCGGAGTAGGGGGCAGCTATGGCTACACCTTC
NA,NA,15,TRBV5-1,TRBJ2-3,CASSYNGRRTDTQYF,TGCGCCAGCAGCTACAACGGGAGACGCACAGATACGCAGTATTTT
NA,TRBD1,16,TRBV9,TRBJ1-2,CASSSTGSGQPWGYTF,TGTGCCAGCAGCTCGACAGGGTCCGGACAACCGTGGGGCTACACCTTC
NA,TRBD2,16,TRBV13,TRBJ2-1,CASSLLATSGYNEQFF,TGTGCCAGCAGCTTATTGGCTACTAGCGGCTACAATGAGCAGTTCTTC
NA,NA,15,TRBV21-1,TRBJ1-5,CASKPPGQINQPQHF,TGTGCCAGCAAGCCCCCGGGACAGATCAATCAGCCCCAGCATTTT
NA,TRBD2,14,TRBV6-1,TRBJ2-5,CASQLAGGVETQYF,TGTGCCAGTCAACTAGCGGGGGGGGTAGAGACCCAGTACTTC
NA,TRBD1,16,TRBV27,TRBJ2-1,CASSLGQGRPYNEQFF,TGTGCCAGCAGTTTGGGACAGGGAAGGCCCTACAATGAGCAGTTCTTC
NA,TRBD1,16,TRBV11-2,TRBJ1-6,CASSLRPGQYNSPLHF,TGTGCCAGCAGCTTAAGACCGGGACAGTATAATTCACCCCTCCACTTT
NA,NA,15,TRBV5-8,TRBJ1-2,CASSQDYEINYGYTF,TGTGCCAGCAGCCAAGATTATGAAATTAACTATGGCTACACCTTC
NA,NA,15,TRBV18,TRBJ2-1,CASSSLAASYNEQFF,TGTGCCAGCTCAAGTTTAGCGGCTTCCTACAATGAGCAGTTCTTC
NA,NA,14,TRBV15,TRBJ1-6,CATSRDRTDSPLHF,TGTGCCACCAGCAGAGATAGAACGGATTCACCCCTCCACTTT
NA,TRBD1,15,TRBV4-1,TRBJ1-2,CASSHPGQGIRGYTF,TGCGCCAGCAGCCACCCGGGACAGGGGATACGAGGCTACACCTTC
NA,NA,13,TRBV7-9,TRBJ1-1,CASSRMGNTEAFF,TGTGCCAGCAGCCGAATGGGGAACACTGAAGCTTTCTTT
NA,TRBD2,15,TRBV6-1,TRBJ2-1,CASRKSGTTYNEQFF,TGTGCCAGCAGAAAGAGCGGGACCACCTACAATGAGCAGTTCTTC
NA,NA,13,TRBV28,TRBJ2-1,CASVRSSYNEQFF,TGTGCCAGCGTCCGGAGCTCCTACAATGAGCAGTTCTTC
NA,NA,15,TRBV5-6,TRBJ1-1,CASSLWGTQDTEAFF,TGTGCCAGCAGCTTGTGGGGGACACAAGACACTGAAGCTTTCTTT
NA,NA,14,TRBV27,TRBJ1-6,CASSISDRNSPLHF,TGTGCCAGCAGTATCTCGGACAGAAATTCACCCCTCCACTTT
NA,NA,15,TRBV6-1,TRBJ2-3,CASSLLPPPPDTQYF,TGTGCCAGCAGCTTACTACCTCCCCCGCCAGATACGCAGTATTTT
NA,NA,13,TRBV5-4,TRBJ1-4,CASSLWQNEKLFF,TGTGCCAGCAGTCTATGGCAGAATGAAAAACTGTTTTTT
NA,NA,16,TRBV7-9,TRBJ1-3,CASSLGGAIPGNTIYF,TGTGCCAGCAGCTTAGGAGGGGCAATACCTGGAAACACCATATATTTT
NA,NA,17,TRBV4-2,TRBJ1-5,CASSPSGTRTAWQPQHF,TGTGCCAGCAGCCCCTCAGGGACGCGCACCGCTTGGCAGCCCCAGCATTTT
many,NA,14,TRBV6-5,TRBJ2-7,CASRPWTSLYEQYF,TGTGCCAGCAGACCGTGGACTTCTCTCTACGAGCAGTACTTC
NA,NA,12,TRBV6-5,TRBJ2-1,CASQTGQNEQFF,TGTGCCAGCCAGACAGGCCAGAATGAGCAGTTCTTC
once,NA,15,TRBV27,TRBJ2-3,CASSFVGRGPDTQYF,TGTGCCAGCAGTTTCGTCGGGAGGGGGCCAGATACGCAGTATTTT
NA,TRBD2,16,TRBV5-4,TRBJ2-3,CASSLSIAGALDTQYF,TGTGCCAGCAGCTTGTCGATAGCGGGAGCCCTAGATACGCAGTATTTT
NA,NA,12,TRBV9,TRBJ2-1,CASSVATNEQFF,TGTGCCAGCAGCGTAGCGACGAATGAGCAGTTCTTC
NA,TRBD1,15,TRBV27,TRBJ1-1,CASSSGTGAGTEAFF,TGTGCCAGCAGTTCCGGGACAGGGGCGGGGACTGAAGCTTTCTTT
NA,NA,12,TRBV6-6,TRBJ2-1,CATRSANNEQFF,TGTGCCACCCGCTCCGCCAACAATGAGCAGTTCTTC
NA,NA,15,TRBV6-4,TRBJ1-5,CASRPEHTLNQPQHF,TGTGCCAGCAGGCCTGAGCACACCTTAAATCAGCCCCAGCATTTT
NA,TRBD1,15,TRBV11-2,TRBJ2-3,CASSPGRGQGDTQYF,TGTGCCAGCAGCCCAGGCAGGGGGCAAGGGGATACGCAGTATTTT
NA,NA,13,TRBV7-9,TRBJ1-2,CASSLAAVFGYTF,TGTGCCAGCAGCTTAGCGGCAGTTTTTGGCTACACCTTC
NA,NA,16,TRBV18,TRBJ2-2,CASSPRYSREAGELFF,TGTGCCAGCTCACCACGATACAGTAGAGAAGCCGGGGAGCTGTTTTTT
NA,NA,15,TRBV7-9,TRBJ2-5,CASSPPDSLQETQYF,TGTGCCAGCAGCCCGCCGGACAGTCTCCAAGAGACCCAGTACTTC
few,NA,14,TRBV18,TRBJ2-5,CASSLNSGQETQYF,TGTGCCAGCTCACTCAACAGCGGACAAGAGACCCAGTACTTC
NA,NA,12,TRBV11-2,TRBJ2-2,CASSQISGELFF,TGTGCCAGCAGCCAGATTTCCGGGGAGCTGTTTTTT
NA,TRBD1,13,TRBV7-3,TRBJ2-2,CASSSTGSGELFF,TGTGCCAGCAGCTCGACAGGGTCAGGGGAGCTGTTTTTT